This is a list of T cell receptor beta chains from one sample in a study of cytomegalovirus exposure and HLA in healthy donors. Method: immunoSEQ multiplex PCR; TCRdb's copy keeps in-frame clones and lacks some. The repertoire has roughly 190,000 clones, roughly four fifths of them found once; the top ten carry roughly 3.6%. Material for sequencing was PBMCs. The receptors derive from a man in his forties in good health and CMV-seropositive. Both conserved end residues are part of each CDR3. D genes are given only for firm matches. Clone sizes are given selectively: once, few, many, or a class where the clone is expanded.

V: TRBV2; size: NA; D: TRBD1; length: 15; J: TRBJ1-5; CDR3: CASARGRGINQPQHF; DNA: TGTGCCAGCGCCCGGGGCAGGGGGATCAATCAGCCCCAGCATTTT
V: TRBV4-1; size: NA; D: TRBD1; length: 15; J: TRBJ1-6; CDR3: CASSQTGQGDSPLHF; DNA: TGCGCCAGCAGCCAAACGGGACAGGGGGATTCACCCCTCCACTTT
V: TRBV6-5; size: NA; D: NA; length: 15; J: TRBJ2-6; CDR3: CASSHRDPGANVLTF; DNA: TGTGCCAGCAGTCACAGGGACCCTGGGGCCAACGTCCTGACTTTC
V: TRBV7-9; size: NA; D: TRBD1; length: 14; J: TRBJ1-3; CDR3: CASNLDRAGNTIYF; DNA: TGTGCCAGCAACCTAGACAGGGCGGGAAACACCATATATTTT
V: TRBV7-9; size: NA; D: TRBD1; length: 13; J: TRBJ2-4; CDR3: CASSLYQDREVRF; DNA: TGTGCCAGCAGCCTCTATCAGGACAGGGAGGTGAGGTTC
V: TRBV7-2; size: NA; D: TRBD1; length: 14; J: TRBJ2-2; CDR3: CASSLLQGTGELFF; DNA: TGTGCCAGCAGCTTGCTACAGGGGACCGGGGAGCTGTTTTTT
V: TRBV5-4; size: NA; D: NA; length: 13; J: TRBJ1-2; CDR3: CASSSAGAGGYTF; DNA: TGTGCCAGCAGCTCCGCCGGGGCGGGGGGCTACACCTTC
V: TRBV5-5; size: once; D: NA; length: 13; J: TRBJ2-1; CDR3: CASSPWQADEQFF; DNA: TGTGCCAGCAGCCCCTGGCAGGCCGACGAGCAGTTCTTC
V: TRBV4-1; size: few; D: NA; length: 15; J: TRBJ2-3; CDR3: CASSQGLLSTDTQYF; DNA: TGCGCCAGCAGCCAAGGACTTCTTAGCACAGATACGCAGTATTTT
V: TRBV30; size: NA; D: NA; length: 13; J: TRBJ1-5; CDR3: CAWSVNRSQPQHF; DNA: TGTGCCTGGAGTGTAAACAGGAGTCAGCCCCAGCATTTT
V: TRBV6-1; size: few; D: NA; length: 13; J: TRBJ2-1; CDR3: CASSEANRGEQFF; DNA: TGTGCCAGCAGTGAAGCGAATCGGGGTGAGCAGTTCTTC
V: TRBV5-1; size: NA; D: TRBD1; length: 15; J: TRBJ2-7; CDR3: CASSLAGTVSHEQYF; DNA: TGCGCCAGCAGCTTGGCGGGGACAGTCTCCCACGAGCAGTACTTC
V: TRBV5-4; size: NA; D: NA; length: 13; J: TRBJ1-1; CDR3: CASSPTGQPEAFF; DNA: TGTGCCAGCAGCCCTACTGGACAACCTGAAGCTTTCTTT
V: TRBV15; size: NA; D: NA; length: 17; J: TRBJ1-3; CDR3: CATSREQGVTPGNTIYF; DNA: TGTGCCACCAGCAGAGAACAGGGAGTTACCCCTGGAAACACCATATATTTT
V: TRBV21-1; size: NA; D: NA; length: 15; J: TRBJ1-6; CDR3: CASSKGQGGNSPLHF; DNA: TGTGCCAGCAGCAAGGGACAGGGGGGGAATTCACCCCTCCACTTT
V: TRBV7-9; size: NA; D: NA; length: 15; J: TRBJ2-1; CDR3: CASSLDDSSYNEQFF; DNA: TGTGCCAGCAGCTTAGATGACAGCTCCTACAATGAGCAGTTCTTC
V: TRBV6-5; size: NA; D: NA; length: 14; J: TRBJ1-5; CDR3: CASSESGVNQPQHF; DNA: TGTGCCAGCAGTGAATCAGGGGTCAATCAGCCCCAGCATTTT
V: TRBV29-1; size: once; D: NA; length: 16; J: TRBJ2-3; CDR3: CSVGPTPGLRTDTQYF; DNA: TGCAGCGTCGGCCCCACACCGGGACTCCGCACAGATACGCAGTATTTT
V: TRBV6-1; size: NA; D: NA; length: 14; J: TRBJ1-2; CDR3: CASSEAWNSYGYTF; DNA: TGTGCCAGCAGTGAAGCATGGAACAGCTATGGCTACACCTTC
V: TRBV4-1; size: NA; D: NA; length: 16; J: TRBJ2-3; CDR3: CASSQDIGSRTDTQYF; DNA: TGCGCCAGCAGCCAAGATATTGGTAGTCGCACAGATACGCAGTATTTT
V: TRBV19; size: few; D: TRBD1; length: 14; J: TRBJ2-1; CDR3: CASSKGQGANEQFF; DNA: TGTGCCAGTAGTAAGGGACAGGGGGCGAATGAGCAGTTCTTC